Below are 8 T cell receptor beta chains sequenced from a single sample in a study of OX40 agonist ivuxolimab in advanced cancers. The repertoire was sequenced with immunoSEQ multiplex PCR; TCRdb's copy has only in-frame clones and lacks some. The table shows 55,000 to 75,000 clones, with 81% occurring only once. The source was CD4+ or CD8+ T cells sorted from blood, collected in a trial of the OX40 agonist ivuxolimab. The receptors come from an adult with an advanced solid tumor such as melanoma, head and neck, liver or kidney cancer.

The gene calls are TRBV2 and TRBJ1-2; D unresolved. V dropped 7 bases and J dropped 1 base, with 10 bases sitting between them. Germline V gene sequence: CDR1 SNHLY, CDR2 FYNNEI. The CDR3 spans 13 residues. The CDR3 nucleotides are TGTGCCAGCATGCCAGAGAATAACTATGGCTACACCTTC. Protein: CASMPENNYGYTF.

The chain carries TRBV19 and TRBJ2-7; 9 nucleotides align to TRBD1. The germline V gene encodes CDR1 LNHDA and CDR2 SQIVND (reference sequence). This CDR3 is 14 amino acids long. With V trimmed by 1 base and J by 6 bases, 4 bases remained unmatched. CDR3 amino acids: CASSIGGTGPEQYF. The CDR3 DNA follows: TGTGCCAGTAGTATAGGAGGGACAGGGCCCGAGCAGTACTTC.

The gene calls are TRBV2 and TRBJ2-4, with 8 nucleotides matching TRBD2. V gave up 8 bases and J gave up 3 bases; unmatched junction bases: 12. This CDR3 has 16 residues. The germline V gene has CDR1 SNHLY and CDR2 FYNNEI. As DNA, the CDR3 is TGTGCCAGCTTAAGGTTTAGCGGGGACATCAAAAACATTCAGTACTTC. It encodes CASLRFSGDIKNIQYF.

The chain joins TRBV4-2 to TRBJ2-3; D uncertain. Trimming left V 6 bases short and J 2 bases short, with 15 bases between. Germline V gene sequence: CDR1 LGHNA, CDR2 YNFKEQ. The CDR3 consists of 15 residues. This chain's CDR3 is CASSYSTGLTDTQYF. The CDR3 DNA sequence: TGTGCCAGCAGTTATTCGACGGGCCTCACAGATACGCAGTATTTT.

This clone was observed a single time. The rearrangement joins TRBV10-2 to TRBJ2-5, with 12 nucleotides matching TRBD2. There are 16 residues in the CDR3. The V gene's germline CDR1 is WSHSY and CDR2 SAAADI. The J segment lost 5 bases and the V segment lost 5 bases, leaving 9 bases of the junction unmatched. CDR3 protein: CASSQSSGGAGETQYF. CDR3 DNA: TGCGCCAGCAGTCAATCTAGCGGGGGGGCCGGGGAGACCCAGTACTTC.

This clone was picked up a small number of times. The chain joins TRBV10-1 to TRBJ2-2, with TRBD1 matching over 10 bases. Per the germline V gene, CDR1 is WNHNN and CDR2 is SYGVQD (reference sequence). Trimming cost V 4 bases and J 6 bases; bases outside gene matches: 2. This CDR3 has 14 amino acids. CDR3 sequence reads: CASSGQGASGELFF. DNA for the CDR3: TGCGCCAGCAGTGGACAGGGGGCCTCCGGGGAGCTGTTTTTT.

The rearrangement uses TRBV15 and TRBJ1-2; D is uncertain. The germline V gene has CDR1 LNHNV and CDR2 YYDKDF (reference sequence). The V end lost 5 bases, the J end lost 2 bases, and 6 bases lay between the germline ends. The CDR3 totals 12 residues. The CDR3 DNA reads TGTGCCACCAGCTCTGGGAACTATGGCTACACCTTC. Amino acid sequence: CATSSGNYGYTF.

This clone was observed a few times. Written as DNA, the CDR3 is TGTGCCAGCAGCTTATGGACTAGCGGGGGGCAACCTGCCTACGAGCAGTACTTC. Its translation: CASSLWTSGGQPAYEQYF. The chain joins TRBV13 to TRBJ2-7, with TRBD2 matching 14 bases. V shed 2 bases and J 2 bases; nucleotides not matched to a gene: 8. Germline V gene lookup returns CDR1 PRHDT and CDR2 FYEKMQ (reference sequence). The length of the CDR3 is 18 residues.